Below, one T cell receptor beta chain is given with its context. The antigen remains undetermined. These data are taken from a study of T cell responses to AZD1222 COVID-19 vaccine. The study's findings and limits: Only a handful of AZD1222 recipients, more than 5 in all, had baseline seropositivity.

Timing groups of about 4 and about 12 weeks for second doses were pooled. TCRdb's copy holds only in-frame clones and misses some; the assay was immunoSEQ multiplex PCR. Here the sample spans around 140,000 clones, around 83% being singletons. The ends were cut back, 0 bases at V and 7 bases at J, with 6 bases in the middle. This CDR3 has 12 residues. Germline CDR1 is SQVTM and CDR2 is ANQGSEA. This TCR derives from an adult who received the AZD1222 COVID-19 vaccine. The V call is TRBV29-1, the J call TRBJ1-4; D is unclear. The sequenced sample was peripheral blood, obtained 28 days after the second AZD1222 dose. CDR3 loop: CSVEDITEKLFF. In DNA, the CDR3 is TGCAGCGTTGAAGACATTACTGAAAAACTGTTTTTT.